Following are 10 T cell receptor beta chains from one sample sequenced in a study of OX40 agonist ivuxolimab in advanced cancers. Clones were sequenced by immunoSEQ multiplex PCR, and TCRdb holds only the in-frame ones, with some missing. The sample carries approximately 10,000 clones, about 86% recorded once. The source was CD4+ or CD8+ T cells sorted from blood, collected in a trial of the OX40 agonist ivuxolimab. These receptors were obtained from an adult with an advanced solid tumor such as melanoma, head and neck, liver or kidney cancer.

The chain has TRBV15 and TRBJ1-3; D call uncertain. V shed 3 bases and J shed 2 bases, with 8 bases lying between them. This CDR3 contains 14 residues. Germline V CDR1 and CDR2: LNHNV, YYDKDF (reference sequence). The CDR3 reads CATSSRFAGNTIYF. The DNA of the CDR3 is TGTGCCACCAGCAGTCGTTTTGCTGGAAACACCATATATTTT.

The CDR3 region is CASRPDRASSYEQYF. CDR3 coding DNA: TGTGCCAGCAGACCGGACAGGGCCAGCTCCTACGAGCAGTACTTC. This sequence joins TRBV28 and TRBJ2-7, with 8 nucleotides matching TRBD1. The germline gives CDR1 MDHEN, CDR2 SYDVKM. CDR3 length equals 15 residues. Trimming at V came to 6 bases and at J to 0 bases, leaving 7 bases not matched to a gene.

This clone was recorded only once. The DNA for the CDR3 is TGCAGCGGCGAGGGGGGGGGTGGCGAGCAGTACTTC. It is translated as CSGEGGGGEQYF. The V call is TRBV29-1, the J call TRBJ2-7; a possible D gene is TRBD2 (7 bases). Trimming removed 7 bases from V and 6 bases from J, with 16 bases in between. The CDR3 extends over 12 amino acids. CDR1 is SQVTM and CDR2 is ANQGSEA in the germline V gene.

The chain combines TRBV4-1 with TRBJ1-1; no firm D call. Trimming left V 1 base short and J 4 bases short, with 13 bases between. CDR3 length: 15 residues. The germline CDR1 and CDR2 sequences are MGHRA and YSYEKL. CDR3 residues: CASSQGAGALTEAFF. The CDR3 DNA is TGCGCCAGCAGCCAAGGAGCAGGAGCACTCACTGAAGCTTTCTTT.

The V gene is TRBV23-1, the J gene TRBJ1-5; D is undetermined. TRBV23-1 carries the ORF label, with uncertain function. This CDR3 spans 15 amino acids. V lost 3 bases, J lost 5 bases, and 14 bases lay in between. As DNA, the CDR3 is TGCGCCAGCAGTCATTTGGGAGATTCGGATCAGCCCCAGCATTTT. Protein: CASSHLGDSDQPQHF.

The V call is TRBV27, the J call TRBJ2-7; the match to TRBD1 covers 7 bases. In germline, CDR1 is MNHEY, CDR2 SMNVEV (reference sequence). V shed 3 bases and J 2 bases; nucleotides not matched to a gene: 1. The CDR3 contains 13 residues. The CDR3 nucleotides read TGTGCCAGCAGTTTTCAGGGGGCCTACGAGCAGTACTTC. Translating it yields CASSFQGAYEQYF.

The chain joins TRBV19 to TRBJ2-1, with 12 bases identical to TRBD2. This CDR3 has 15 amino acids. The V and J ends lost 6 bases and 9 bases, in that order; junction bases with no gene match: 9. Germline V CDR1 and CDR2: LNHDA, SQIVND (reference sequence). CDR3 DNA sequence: TGTGCCAGTAGGGCGGCTAGCGGGGGGGCCAGTGAGCAGTTCTTC. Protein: CASRAASGGASEQFF.

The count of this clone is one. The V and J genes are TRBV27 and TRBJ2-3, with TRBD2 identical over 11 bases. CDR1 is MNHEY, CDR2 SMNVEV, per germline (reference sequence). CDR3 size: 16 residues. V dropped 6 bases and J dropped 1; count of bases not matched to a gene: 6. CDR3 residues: CASRILAGARTDTQYF. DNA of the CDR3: TGTGCCAGCAGAATACTAGCGGGGGCCCGCACAGATACGCAGTATTTT.

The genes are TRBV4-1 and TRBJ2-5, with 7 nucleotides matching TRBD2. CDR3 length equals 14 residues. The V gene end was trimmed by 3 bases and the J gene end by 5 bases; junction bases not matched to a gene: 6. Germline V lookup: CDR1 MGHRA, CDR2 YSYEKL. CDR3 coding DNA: TGCGCCAGCAGCCATTACGGGGGGACGGAGACCCAGTACTTC. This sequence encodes CASSHYGGTETQYF.

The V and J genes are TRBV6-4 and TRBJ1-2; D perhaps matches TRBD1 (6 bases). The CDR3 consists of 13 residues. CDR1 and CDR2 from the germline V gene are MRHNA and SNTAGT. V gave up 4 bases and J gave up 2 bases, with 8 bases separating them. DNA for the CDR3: TGTGCCAGCAGTGCGCAGGGGAACTATGGCTACACCTTC. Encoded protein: CASSAQGNYGYTF.